This T cell receptor beta chain was recovered during a study of blood T cell repertoires in COVID-19. In the study overall: Spain, Italy and the United States supplied samples that represented acute and convalescent COVID-19. In each case, the material was cDNA or gDNA derived from T cells, B-cell-depleted T cells, or PBMCs.

The repertoire was sequenced with immunoSEQ multiplex PCR; TCRdb's copy has only in-frame clones and lacks some. The sample shows fewer than 60,000 clones, 86% of them seen only once. CDR3 length: 15 residues. The junction had 4 bases not matched to a gene; V was cut back by 3 bases and J by 7 bases. Germline CDR1 LGHNT, CDR2 FRNRAP. The source of this sequence is an elderly woman with acute or convalescent COVID-19. This sequence joins TRBV12-5 and TRBJ2-1; 12 bases map to TRBD2. The sample consisted of peripheral blood. The CDR3 loop is CASGFLAGGRNEQFF. DNA for the CDR3: TGTGCTAGTGGTTTCCTAGCGGGAGGGCGGAATGAGCAGTTCTTC.